Below, 25 T cell receptor beta chains from the same sample are listed, as sequenced in a study of graft-versus-host responses after intestinal transplantation. Clones were read by immunoSEQ multiplex PCR, and TCRdb kept only the in-frame ones, dropping some. Of more than 95,000 clones in the sample, 90% to 95% are singletons; the top ten hold roughly 0.15%. No antigen has been assigned to these receptors. Sequenced here: unstimulated CD4+ T cells sorted from spleen or lymph node cells, sampled before intestinal transplant. Receptors originate from a human donor who received an intestinal transplant.

This rearrangement joins TRBV19 to TRBJ2-3, with TRBD2 identical over 11 bases. V shed 6 bases, J shed 0 bases, and the junction held 11 bases outside the gene matches. Per the germline V gene, CDR1 is LNHDA and CDR2 is SQIVND (reference sequence). CDR3 length: 18 residues. This chain's CDR3 is CASSRTSGSPTSTDTQYF. CDR3 coding DNA: TGTGCCAGTAGCAGAACTAGCGGGAGTCCTACTAGCACAGATACGCAGTATTTT.

This chain connects TRBV30 to TRBJ2-7; D is ambiguous. Germline V CDR1 and CDR2: GTSNPN, SVGIG (reference sequence). The CDR3 contains 11 residues. The V gene lost 3 bases and the J gene lost 3 bases, with 6 bases spanning the gap. CDR3 DNA sequence: TGTGCCTGGAGGAGAGGCTACGAGCAGTACTTC. Translated: CAWRRGYEQYF.

This clone was seen only once. The chain couples TRBV9 to TRBJ2-1, with TRBD2 matching 10 bases. V was pared by 4 bases and J by 0 bases, with 4 bases of the junction left unmatched. In germline, CDR1 is SGDLS, CDR2 YYNGEE. CDR3 length equals 16 residues. The CDR3 sequence: CASSSGTSASYNEQFF. DNA of the CDR3: TGTGCCAGCAGCTCAGGGACTAGCGCCTCCTACAATGAGCAGTTCTTC.

V and J are TRBV9 and TRBJ1-5; the D gene is possibly TRBD1 (5 bases). V was cut by 0 bases and J by 0 bases, with 22 bases left in between. Germline-derived CDR1 and CDR2 are SGDLS and YYNGEE. The CDR3 runs 20 residues. This chain's CDR3 is CASSVEGRVPEIYSNQPQHF. The CDR3 DNA sequence: TGTGCCAGCAGCGTAGAGGGCAGGGTACCCGAAATTTATAGCAATCAGCCCCAGCATTTT.

The V and J genes are TRBV5-1 and TRBJ2-6, with D unclear. The CDR3 spans 16 residues. Trimming removed 4 bases from V and 0 bases from J, with 11 bases in between. Germline V gene lookup returns CDR1 SGHRS and CDR2 YFSETQ. CDR3 in DNA: TGCGCCAGCAGCGCTAAACAGAACTCTGGGGCCAACGTCCTGACTTTC. Protein sequence: CASSAKQNSGANVLTF. Full variable domain (remainder filled in from reference TRBV5-1 and TRBJ2-6): KAGVTQTPRYLIKTRGQQVTLSCSPISGHRSVSWYQQTPGQGLQFLFEYFSETQRNKGNFPGRFSGRQFSNSRSEMNVSTLELGDSALYLCASSAKQNSGANVLTFGAGSRLTVL.

This sequence joins TRBV5-4 and TRBJ2-1, with TRBD1 matching 8 bases. Losses at the gene ends were 4 bases for V and 0 bases for J; bases not matched to a gene: 3. The CDR3 totals 15 residues. Looked up from germline, CDR1 is SGHNT and CDR2 is YYREEE (reference sequence). CDR3 residues: CASSQDRASYNEQFF. DNA of the CDR3: TGTGCCAGCAGCCAGGACAGGGCCTCCTACAATGAGCAGTTCTTC.

CDR3 bases: TGTGCCTGGAGTAGGGGGGGGTCCTACGAGCAGTACTTC. It encodes CAWSRGGSYEQYF. The chain links TRBV30 to TRBJ2-7, with D possibly being TRBD2 (7 bases). The CDR3 consists of 13 residues. V lost 2 bases, J lost 1 base, and 9 bases lay in between. CDR1 is GTSNPN and CDR2 is SVGIG in the germline V gene (reference sequence). Variable domain in full (rest from reference TRBV30 and TRBJ2-7): SQTIHQWPATLVQPVGSPLSLECTVEGTSNPNLYWYRQAAGRGLQLLFYSVGIGQISSEVPQNLSASRPQDRQFILSSKKLLLSDSGFYLCAWSRGGSYEQYFGPGTRLTVT.

The rearrangement uses TRBV21-1 and TRBJ2-3; the table's D call TRBD1 went unverified against the DNA. TRBV21-1 is a documented pseudogene. The CDR3 totals 20 residues. The CDR3 reads CASSKNPPCAGRPSTDTQYF. CDR3 in DNA: TGTGCCAGCAGCAAAAACCCCCCGTGTGCAGGGCGTCCGAGCACAGATACGCAGTATTTT.

The rearrangement joins TRBV30 to TRBJ2-3; TRBD2 agrees at 11 bases. CDR3 length equals 15 residues. Per the germline V gene, CDR1 is GTSNPN and CDR2 is SVGIG (reference sequence). V lost 3 bases, J lost 2 bases, and 4 bases stayed unmatched. CDR3 protein: CAWRPGLAATDTQYF. In DNA, the CDR3 is TGTGCCTGGAGACCGGGACTAGCGGCCACAGATACGCAGTATTTT.

The chain joins TRBV5-6 to TRBJ2-1; no firm D call. This CDR3 has 15 amino acids. V lost 6 bases and J 4 bases, leaving 17 bases between the germline ends. The germline V gene has CDR1 SGHDT and CDR2 YYEEEE. DNA for the CDR3: TGTGCCAGCACTCCCGCCTTGGCTGGTTACAATGAGCAGTTCTTC. Translating gives CASTPALAGYNEQFF.

This sequence joins TRBV6-5 and TRBJ1-1, with D maybe TRBD1 (5 bases). This CDR3 contains 13 residues. The germline gives CDR1 MNHEY, CDR2 SVGAGI. With 4 bases removed from V and 3 bases from J, the gap between germline ends came to 9 bases. The CDR3 nucleotides read TGTGCCAGCAGTTCCAGGGCGGACACTGAAGCTTTCTTT. Amino acids: CASSSRADTEAFF.

V is TRBV5-6 and J is TRBJ1-4; D possibly corresponds to TRBD1 (5 bases). Germline lookup yields CDR1 SGHDT and CDR2 YYEEEE. The CDR3 spans 14 residues. V dropped 3 bases and J dropped 8 bases, with 14 bases sitting between them. CDR3 nucleotide sequence: TGTGCCAGCAGCTCGGTCCAGGGCGGAGAAAAACTGTTTTTT. As protein: CASSSVQGGEKLFF.

CDR3 region: CAISESNRGTPYEQYF. CDR3 DNA: TGTGCCATCAGTGAGTCCAACAGGGGAACGCCTTACGAGCAGTACTTC. The J gene is TRBJ2-7, the V gene TRBV10-3; 7 nucleotides line up with TRBD1. V shed 0 bases and J 4 bases; nucleotides not matched to a gene: 9. The CDR3 consists of 16 residues. The germline gives CDR1 ENHRY, CDR2 SYGVKD.

This clone was detected once. The V and J genes are TRBV28 and TRBJ2-7, with 9 bases that match TRBD1. V lost 6 bases and J lost 3; bases outside the gene matches: 3. Looked up from germline, CDR1 is MDHEN and CDR2 is SYDVKM. This CDR3 is built from 13 residues. This CDR3 is CASRPGQGYEQYF. The CDR3 nucleotides read TGTGCCAGCAGGCCGGGACAGGGCTACGAGCAGTACTTC.

The chain uses TRBV9 and TRBJ1-2; D gene uncertain. The CDR3 is 13 residues long. Germline CDR1 reads SGDLS; CDR2 reads YYNGEE. Trimming took 3 bases from V and 8 from J, leaving 14 bases between them. CDR3 amino acids: CASSGIGGRGYTF. For the CDR3, the DNA is TGTGCCAGCAGCGGAATCGGAGGAAGGGGCTACACCTTC.

The chain carries TRBV4-1 and TRBJ2-2, with 8 bases lining up with TRBD2. The CDR3 consists of 17 residues. J was trimmed by 8 bases and V by 3 bases; bases with no gene match: 14. The germline CDR1 and CDR2 sequences are MGHRA and YSYEKL. CDR3 nucleotide sequence: TGCGCCAGCAGCCAGATTATTACGGGACTAGTGAGGGGGGAGCTGTTTTTT. Its translation: CASSQIITGLVRGELFF.

The chain combines TRBV29-1 with TRBJ2-3; TRBD2 aligns across 9 bases. The trim removed 2 bases at V and 4 bases at J, leaving 4 bases unmatched. The CDR3 is 14 residues long. The V gene's germline CDR1 is SQVTM and CDR2 ANQGSEA. This chain's CDR3 is CSVERGGRADTQYF. The CDR3 region has the DNA TGCAGCGTTGAAAGGGGCGGGAGGGCAGATACGCAGTATTTT.

The rearrangement uses TRBV7-2 and TRBJ2-7; 8 bases match TRBD1. This CDR3 comprises 14 residues. Trimming removed 4 bases from V and 6 bases from J; junction bases left unmatched: 8. CDR1 is SGHTA, CDR2 FQGNSA, per germline. CDR3 region: CASSWTGRMREQYF. The CDR3 DNA follows: TGTGCCAGCAGCTGGACAGGGAGGATGCGCGAGCAGTACTTC.

This rearrangement joins TRBV6-1 to TRBJ2-2, with TRBD2 identical over 9 bases. This CDR3 has 16 amino acids. The ends lost 4 bases at V and 5 bases at J; junction bases unmatched: 8. Germline lookup yields CDR1 MNHNS and CDR2 SASEGT. The DNA of the CDR3 is TGTGCCAGCAGTGGGGTAGCGGGGGTCAGTACCGGGGAGCTGTTTTTT. Residues: CASSGVAGVSTGELFF.

This chain links TRBV7-2 with TRBJ1-3; D gene uncertain. The CDR3 is made up of 14 amino acids. V was trimmed by 2 bases and J by 0 bases, leaving 5 bases between them. Germline CDR1 is SGHTA and CDR2 is FQGNSA. The DNA of the CDR3 is TGTGCCAGCAGCTTAAGCACCTCTGGAAACACCATATATTTT. It codes for CASSLSTSGNTIYF.

This chain connects TRBV7-9 to TRBJ1-1; D unresolved. The germline V gene encodes CDR1 SEHNR and CDR2 FQNEAQ (reference sequence). V shed 4 bases and J shed 11 bases, with 26 bases lying between them. This CDR3 region has 16 residues. CDR3 residues: CASSSEFLFGGSLAFF. In DNA form, the CDR3 reads TGTGCCAGCAGCTCAGAGTTTCTTTTTGGAGGCTCATTGGCTTTCTTT. The full variable domain, rest sourced from reference TRBV7-9 and TRBJ1-1, is DTGVSQNPRHKITKRGQNVTFRCDPISEHNRLYWYRQTLGQGPEFLTYFQNEAQLEKSRLLSDRFSAERPKGSFSTLEIQRTEQGDSAMYLCASSSEFLFGGSLAFFGQGTRLTVV.

This rearrangement joins TRBV5-4 to TRBJ1-2; TRBD1 agrees at 9 bases. V dropped 1 base and J dropped 3; count of bases not matched to a gene: 4. Looked up from germline, CDR1 is SGHNT and CDR2 is YYREEE (reference sequence). The CDR3 has 15 residues. For the CDR3, the DNA is TGTGCCAGCAGCTTGATTAGGGACAGGGACTATGGCTACACCTTC. Protein sequence: CASSLIRDRDYGYTF.

The chain links TRBV6-5 to TRBJ1-5; TRBD1 is a possible D gene (6 bases). The CDR3 runs to 15 residues. The germline gives CDR1 MNHEY, CDR2 SVGAGI. The V end was cut by 2 bases, the J end by 0 bases, with 8 bases between. In DNA form, the CDR3 reads TGTGCCAGCAGTTACACAGGGAATAGCAATCAGCCCCAGCATTTT. This sequence encodes CASSYTGNSNQPQHF.

V gene TRBV7-2 combines with J gene TRBJ1-2; weak D call: TRBD1 (5 bases). The V and J ends lost 4 bases and 2 bases respectively, with 11 bases between them. Germline CDR1 reads SGHTA; CDR2 reads FQGNSA. The CDR3 totals 14 residues. The CDR3 nucleotides are TGTGCCAGCAGCTCACAGGTATCCAACTATGGCTACACCTTC. Translating it yields CASSSQVSNYGYTF. The full variable domain, with the rest looked up from reference TRBV7-2 and TRBJ1-2, is GAGVSQSPSNKVTEKGKDVELRCDPISGHTALYWYRQSLGQGLEFLIYFQGNSAPDKSGLPSDRFSAERTGGSVSTLTIQRTQQEDSAVYLCASSSQVSNYGYTFGSGTRLTVV.

The chain recombines TRBV6-5 with TRBJ1-2; possible D gene TRBD1, 6 bases. Trimming took 6 bases from V and 6 from J, leaving 17 bases between them. Germline CDR1 and CDR2: MNHEY and SVGAGI. The CDR3 is 14 amino acids. For the CDR3, the DNA is TGTGCCAGCAGCCCGGCCCACAGGGCGAATGGCTACACCTTC. Its translation: CASSPAHRANGYTF.